The T cell receptor beta chain under discussion was sequenced for a study of blood T cell repertoires in COVID-19. Germline V gene sequence: CDR1 DFQATT, CDR2 SNEGSKA (reference sequence). J lost 5 bases, V lost 3 bases, and 8 bases had no gene match. The CDR3 has 16 amino acids. Enrollees, about 18 to 89 years old, lived in some 24 US areas. Cohorts were assigned according to the clinical history that participants reported. The protocol was immunoSEQ multiplex PCR, while the TCRdb copy is restricted to in-frame clones and leaves out a portion. The data show about 200,000 clones, about 85% seen once. The sequencing input was PBMCs or T cells enriched from blood (not recorded which). This TCR was recovered from a middle-aged woman in a cohort exposed to, infected with or recovered from COVID-19 (not recorded which). J is TRBJ2-3 and V is TRBV20-1; 13 bases are shared with TRBD2. CDR3 sequence (DNA): TGCAGTGCTAGTGCACTAGCGGGGGGGCCTGGAGATACGCAGTATTTT. Its translation is CSASALAGGPGDTQYF.